One and the same sample provided the 31 T cell receptor beta chains below, sequenced in a study of T cell repertoires in cytomegalovirus infection. A single record per CDR3 protein comes from TCRdb applying MiXCR to the reads. This sample has 250,000 to 350,000 distinct CDR3 sequences, with over 20% found just once. The sample comprised PBMCs. Receptor source: a human donor in good health (CMV status not recorded). Some clones in this sample may be carry-over from other donors' samples.

The rearrangement uses TRBV19 and TRBJ1-1; a possible D gene is TRBD1 (6 bases). The CDR3 extends over 15 amino acids. V lost 9 bases and J lost 0, with 17 bases in between. The V gene's germline CDR1 is LNHDA and CDR2 SQIVND (reference sequence). CDR3 protein: CASFMSGEMNTEAFF. CDR3 sequence (DNA): TGTGCCAGCTTTATGTCAGGGGAGATGAACACTGAAGCTTTCTTT.

The chain links TRBV28 to TRBJ1-2; tentatively, D is TRBD1 (5 bases). The germline gives CDR1 MDHEN, CDR2 SYDVKM. The CDR3 extends over 12 amino acids. Deletions cut 7 bases from V and 6 bases from J, with 12 bases between. Here the CDR3 reads CASTQMGDGYTF. The CDR3 DNA reads as TGTGCCAGCACCCAAATGGGGGATGGCTACACCTTC.

This clonotype was counted only a few times. The V gene is TRBV28, the J gene TRBJ1-6; 9 bases fit TRBD1. V lost 5 bases to trimming and J lost 5 bases; unmatched junction nucleotides: 4. CDR3 length equals 15 residues. Germline V lookup: CDR1 MDHEN, CDR2 SYDVKM. The CDR3 DNA reads TGTGCCAGCAGTCGGGACAGGGCCAATAATTCACCCCTCCACTTT. Its protein product is CASSRDRANNSPLHF. Supplemented by reference TRBV28 and TRBJ1-6, the full variable domain reads DVKVTQSSRYLVKRTGEKVFLECVQDMDHENMFWYRQDPGLGLRLIYFSYDVKMKEKGDIPEGYSVSREKKERFSLILESASTNQTSMYLCASSRDRANNSPLHFGNGTRLTVT.

This clonotype was seen just once. The chain couples TRBV11-2 to TRBJ2-5; D not certain. The CDR3 totals 14 residues. Germline-derived CDR1 and CDR2 are SGHAT and FQNNGV. V was clipped by 2 bases and J by 1 base, with 8 bases between them. This chain's CDR3 is CASSLSQPQETQYF. The DNA of the CDR3 is TGTGCCAGCAGCTTATCGCAGCCCCAAGAGACCCAGTACTTC.

This clonotype has a handful of counts. V gene TRBV19 combines with J gene TRBJ1-4, with 9 positions matching TRBD1. This CDR3 is 17 amino acids long. The V gene's germline CDR1 is LNHDA and CDR2 SQIVND (reference sequence). Trimming took 5 bases from V and 8 from J; bases not matched to a gene: 15. In DNA, the CDR3 is TGTGCCAGTAGTTTTCGAAGGACAGGGGAGGAACGGGAAAAACTGTTTTTT. Translation: CASSFRRTGEEREKLFF.

As regards this clonotype: Given a much more abundant clone one base away, this may be a read error. The chain carries TRBV11-2 and TRBJ2-7, with 13 bases aligning to TRBD2. This CDR3 spans 19 amino acids. CDR1 is SGHAT and CDR2 is FQNNGV in the germline V gene. Here the CDR3 reads CTSSSAGTSGVLSSYEQYF. DNA for the CDR3: TGTACCAGCAGCTCCGCCGGGACTAGCGGGGTCCTTAGCTCCTACGAGCAGTACTTC.

This clonotype showed up many times. The V gene is TRBV7-6, the J gene TRBJ2-1; 7 bases agree with TRBD2. V trimming: 7 bases; J trimming: 9 bases; junction bases outside the gene matches: 9. This CDR3 is built from 13 residues. Germline V gives CDR1 SGHVS, CDR2 FNYEAQ. Written as DNA, the CDR3 is TGTGCCAGCACAAGCGGGGACGCGCTTGAGCAGTTCTTC. It encodes CASTSGDALEQFF.

This chain joins TRBV6-1 and TRBJ2-7, with D perhaps matching TRBD1 (5 bases). CDR3 length equals 12 residues. Germline values: CDR1 MNHNS, CDR2 SASEGT. Between the trimmed V and J ends, which lost 6 bases and 7 bases, there was a span of 13 bases. This CDR3 is CASRRGLEEQYF. The CDR3 DNA is TGTGCCAGCAGAAGGGGTTTGGAAGAGCAGTACTTC.

The gene calls are TRBV3-1 and TRBJ2-3; 7 bases match TRBD2. Germline trimming cut 4 bases from V and 1 base from J; bases unmatched to any gene: 2. The CDR3 covers 14 residues. CDR1 is LGHDT, CDR2 YNNKEL, per germline (reference sequence). Here the CDR3 DNA reads TGTGCCAGCAGCCGGGGAGGGCGCACAGATACGCAGTATTTT. This gives the protein CASSRGGRTDTQYF.

At least ten counts were recorded for this clonotype. The genes are TRBV7-2 and TRBJ1-1, with D hard to call. There are 13 residues in the CDR3. Trimming took off 1 base at V and 0 bases at J, with 3 bases between the two ends. In germline, CDR1 is SGHTA, CDR2 FQGNSA. The CDR3 spells CASSLELNTEAFF. The CDR3 DNA is TGTGCCAGCAGCTTAGAATTGAACACTGAAGCTTTCTTT.

The rearrangement joins TRBV15 to TRBJ2-1; the match to TRBD1 covers 7 bases. CDR3 length: 13 residues. Germline V CDR1 and CDR2: LNHNV, YYDKDF (reference sequence). Trimming at V came to 0 bases and at J to 8 bases, leaving 1 base not matched to a gene. The CDR3 reads CATSRDQGDEQFF. The CDR3 DNA reads as TGTGCCACCAGCAGAGATCAGGGGGATGAGCAGTTCTTC.

This chain connects TRBV6-5 to TRBJ1-1; TRBD1 might be the D (5 bases). The CDR3 is made up of 14 amino acids. The V end was cut by 4 bases, the J end by 0 bases, with 9 bases between. The germline CDR1 and CDR2 sequences are MNHEY and SVGAGI. In DNA form, the CDR3 reads TGTGCCAGCAGTTGGGGACGAATGAACACTGAAGCTTTCTTT. It is translated as CASSWGRMNTEAFF.

This clonotype has more than one count but fewer than ten. The V gene is TRBV7-2, the J gene TRBJ1-1; D is unclear. V lost 5 bases, J lost 3 bases, and 7 bases lay in between. Germline lookup yields CDR1 SGHTA and CDR2 FQGNSA. This CDR3 contains 12 residues. For the CDR3, the DNA is TGTGCCAGCAGCCGATGGGACACTGAAGCTTTCTTT. Its protein is CASSRWDTEAFF. Full variable domain (missing parts from reference TRBV7-2 and TRBJ1-1): GAGVSQSPSNKVTEKGKDVELRCDPISGHTALYWYRQSLGQGLEFLIYFQGNSAPDKSGLPSDRFSAERTGGSVSTLTIQRTQQEDSAVYLCASSRWDTEAFFGQGTRLTVV.

This sequence joins TRBV11-2 and TRBJ1-4, with D unclear. V was clipped by 5 bases and J by 5 bases, with 15 bases between them. CDR1 and CDR2 from the germline V gene are SGHAT and FQNNGV. This CDR3 spans 15 amino acids. This chain's CDR3 is CASSRMTPGNEKLFF. For the CDR3, the DNA is TGTGCCAGCAGCCGCATGACACCCGGGAATGAAAAACTGTTTTTT.

This clonotype was seen more than once but under ten times. The rearrangement uses TRBV6-2 or TRBV6-3 and TRBJ1-5; D is possibly TRBD1 (6 bases). Per germline, CDR1 MNHEY and CDR2 SVGEGT. With 6 bases removed from V and 7 bases from J, the gap between germline ends came to 22 bases. The length of the CDR3 is 16 residues. The CDR3 spells CASRGKGVMAVQPQHF. DNA for the CDR3: TGTGCCAGCAGGGGAAAGGGGGTCATGGCGGTCCAGCCCCAGCATTTT.

There are a few counts of this clonotype. The chain is built from TRBV20-1 and TRBJ2-7; possible D gene TRBD2, 6 bases. Per germline, CDR1 DFQATT and CDR2 SNEGSKA (reference sequence). V was trimmed by 0 bases and J by 6 bases, leaving 18 bases between them. This CDR3 is built from 15 residues. CDR3 amino acids: CSARDGGSWRSEQYF. The CDR3 DNA follows: TGCAGTGCTAGAGATGGAGGGTCCTGGCGATCCGAGCAGTACTTC.

This sequence joins TRBV20-1 and TRBJ2-3, with D maybe TRBD2 (5 bases). CDR1 is DFQATT and CDR2 is SNEGSKA in the germline V gene (reference sequence). V lost 5 bases to trimming and J lost 6 bases, with 15 bases between them. There are 13 residues in the CDR3. The CDR3 DNA follows: TGCAGTGCTCCACCGGGCACGGGGGATACGCAGTATTTT. Its protein is CSAPPGTGDTQYF.

The chain recombines TRBV7-8 with TRBJ1-6; TRBD1 is a possible D gene (5 bases). The CDR3 covers 15 residues. Looked up from germline, CDR1 is SGHVS and CDR2 is FQNEAQ. V was cut by 1 base and J by 10 bases, with 14 bases left in between. The CDR3 coding sequence is TGTGCCAGCAGCTTAGTACTGGTTTGGGACTCACCCCTCCACTTT. Translation: CASSLVLVWDSPLHF.

The chain has TRBV7-9 and TRBJ2-6, with D possibly TRBD1 on 6 matching bases. V lost 5 bases to trimming and J lost 3 bases, with 11 bases between them. Germline values: CDR1 SEHNR, CDR2 FQNEAQ (reference sequence). There are 15 residues in the CDR3. CDR3 DNA: TGTGCCAGCAGCCCAAGGGGGTTTGGGGCCAACGTCCTGACTTTC. It specifies CASSPRGFGANVLTF. Combining the CDR3 with reference TRBV7-9 and TRBJ2-6 gives the whole variable domain DTGVSQNPRHKITKRGQNVTFRCDPISEHNRLYWYRQTLGQGPEFLTYFQNEAQLEKSRLLSDRFSAERPKGSFSTLEIQRTEQGDSAMYLCASSPRGFGANVLTFGAGSRLTVL.

The rearrangement uses TRBV20-1 and TRBJ2-3; D uncertain. V lost 0 bases and J 3 bases, leaving 10 bases between the germline ends. From germline, CDR1 is DFQATT and CDR2 SNEGSKA (reference sequence). The CDR3 is made up of 14 amino acids. CDR3 amino acids: CSARDRLVTDTQYF. Here the CDR3 DNA reads TGCAGTGCTAGAGATCGCCTGGTTACAGATACGCAGTATTTT.

This clonotype was found a few times. The rearrangement links TRBV6-1 to TRBJ1-5; no clear D gene. The V gene lost 6 bases and the J gene lost 6 bases, with 18 bases spanning the gap. The CDR3 is 15 residues long. Germline V gene lookup returns CDR1 MNHNS and CDR2 SASEGT. The CDR3, as DNA: TGTGCCAGCAGCCTGGTAGAGGGTCTTGGTCAGCCCCAGCATTTT. As protein: CASSLVEGLGQPQHF.

This clonotype was counted at least ten times. The CDR3 nucleotides are TGTGCCAGCAGCCAAGATACCGGCAGGGATGATTCACCCCTCCACTTT. Its protein product is CASSQDTGRDDSPLHF. V usage is TRBV4-2 and J usage is TRBJ1-6, with D perhaps matching TRBD1 (5 bases). Germline V gene sequence: CDR1 LGHNA, CDR2 YNFKEQ. There are 16 residues in the CDR3. V shed 0 bases and J shed 8 bases, with 14 bases lying between them.

This CDR3 reads CASSGSGYEQFF. The CDR3 DNA reads TGTGCCAGCAGCGGTAGCGGGTATGAGCAGTTCTTC. V is TRBV7-2 and J is TRBJ2-1; 7 bases map to TRBD2. The CDR3 has 12 amino acids. With V trimmed by 5 bases and J by 8 bases, 3 bases remained unmatched. In germline, CDR1 is SGHTA, CDR2 FQGNSA.

This clonotype has a count of ten or more. The rearrangement links TRBV7-2 to TRBJ2-7; D might be TRBD1 (5 bases). Germline-derived CDR1 and CDR2 are SGHTA and FQGNSA. Between the trimmed V and J ends, which lost 4 bases and 1 base, there was a span of 14 bases. CDR3 length: 15 residues. The CDR3 DNA reads TGTGCCAGCAGCTATGGGCAGGGTTTATCCTACGAGCAGTACTTC. This sequence encodes CASSYGQGLSYEQYF.

The rearrangement joins TRBV10-3 to TRBJ2-1, with D hard to call. The CDR3 contains 13 residues. The V gene lost 6 bases and the J gene lost 6 bases, with 12 bases spanning the gap. Germline values: CDR1 ENHRY, CDR2 SYGVKD. The CDR3 nucleotides read TGTGCCATCAGGGACGGAGTACTCAATGAGCAGTTCTTC. Amino acid sequence: CAIRDGVLNEQFF.

This clonotype was detected a few times. The chain recombines TRBV11-2 with TRBJ2-1; TRBD2 aligns across 7 bases. Per the germline V gene, CDR1 is SGHAT and CDR2 is FQNNGV. CDR3 length: 15 residues. The V gene end was trimmed by 5 bases and the J gene end by 3 bases; junction bases not matched to a gene: 7. CDR3 DNA sequence: TGTGCCAGCAGCCCTCTGCTAGCGGTCTACAATGAGCAGTTCTTC. The encoded protein is CASSPLLAVYNEQFF.

The V gene is TRBV12-3 or TRBV12-4, the J gene TRBJ2-2; weak D call: TRBD1 (5 bases). The CDR3 covers 12 residues. The V end lost 5 bases, the J end lost 6 bases, and 7 bases lay between the germline ends. CDR3 coding DNA: TGTGCCAGCAGTGAAGGGGCCGGGGAGCTGTTTTTT. Its protein product is CASSEGAGELFF.

This clonotype was seen only a few times. This chain links TRBV14 with TRBJ2-5; 14 bases fit TRBD2. This CDR3 is 18 amino acids long. Unmatched junction bases numbered 8, after V lost 4 bases and J lost 1 base. From germline, CDR1 is SGHDN and CDR2 FVKESK. CDR3 in amino acids: CASSPRGLAGGTQETQYF. CDR3 coding DNA: TGTGCCAGCAGCCCCAGAGGACTAGCGGGAGGAACCCAAGAGACCCAGTACTTC.

This clonotype was recorded many times. The CDR3: CSARVGGNQPQHF. In DNA, the CDR3 is TGCAGTGCTAGAGTGGGGGGCAATCAGCCCCAGCATTTT. The rearrangement links TRBV20-1 to TRBJ1-5, with D maybe TRBD1 (5 bases). Trimming removed 1 base at V and 2 bases at J, with 6 bases between. This CDR3 has 13 amino acids. Germline assignment: CDR1 DFQATT and CDR2 SNEGSKA (reference sequence).

This clonotype occurred a few times. This sequence joins TRBV28 and TRBJ1-1; 9 bases are a match to TRBD1. CDR3 length: 14 amino acids. Trimming cost V 7 bases and J 4 bases; bases outside gene matches: 7. In germline, CDR1 is MDHEN, CDR2 SYDVKM. The CDR3 bases are TGTGCCAGCATCAGGGACAGGGTGGTCACTGAAGCTTTCTTT. Protein sequence: CASIRDRVVTEAFF.

The chain recombines TRBV20-1 with TRBJ2-3; a weak D match, TRBD2 (6 bases). V was clipped by 0 bases and J by 2 bases, with 9 bases between them. The germline CDR1 and CDR2 sequences are DFQATT and SNEGSKA (reference sequence). This CDR3 has 14 residues. CDR3 loop: CSARDQRATDTQYF. The CDR3 bases are TGCAGTGCTAGAGATCAGCGGGCCACAGATACGCAGTATTTT.